Described below is a single T cell receptor (beta chain) sequence and its context. This record comes from a study of blood T cell repertoires in COVID-19. About the research overall: COVID-19 samples collected from the United States, Italy and Spain covered acute and convalescent phases. Sources were T cells, B-cell-depleted T cells, or PBMCs; the material itself was cDNA or gDNA.

V lost 1 base and J lost 4, with 13 bases in between. Germline V gives CDR1 SGHTA, CDR2 FQGNSA. The CDR3 loop spans 15 amino acids. Original analysis: Nucleated cell counts were estimated from reference gene primer amplification. The assay was immunoSEQ multiplex PCR, and TCRdb's table has in-frame clones only and misses some. V and J calls and clone size are those listed in that table; D and trimming were worked out from the DNA. The sample shows around 80,000 clones, around four fifths of them seen only once. Specimen: peripheral blood. The sequence derives from a human donor in a cohort sampled during active COVID-19. The genes are TRBV7-2 and TRBJ1-1, with D perhaps TRBD1 (5 bases). The CDR3 nucleotides are TGTGCCAGCAGCTTAGGGGCAGGGCGGGGCACTGAAGCTTTCTTT. Translated, it gives CASSLGAGRGTEAFF.